This T cell receptor (beta chain) was observed in a study of neurological immune-mediated disorders. Germline-derived CDR1 and CDR2 are SGHRS and YFSETQ. The CDR3 spans 16 residues. Trimming removed 4 bases at V and 0 bases at J, with 16 bases between. Remarks on this clonotype: Given a much more abundant clone one base away, this may be a read error.

TCRdb itself ran the 5' RACE reads through MiXCR, one entry per CDR3 protein. This table holds around 46,000 distinct CDR3 sequences, around 25% found once. The clonotype was recovered from a woman in her 70s in good health. Sequencing used PBMCs. The chain links TRBV5-1 to TRBJ1-2; D unresolved. The CDR3 reads CASSPRGGLANYGYTF. The CDR3 region has the DNA TGCGCCAGCAGCCCTCGAGGAGGGTTAGCTAACTATGGCTACACCTTC.